Presented here are 17 T cell receptor beta chains from one specimen sequenced in a study of T cells expressing NK-cell markers. Reanalyzing the 5' RACE reads, TCRdb keeps one entry per CDR3 protein, without DNA. The sample holds 350,000 to 400,000 distinct CDR3 sequences. The sequenced sample was blood T cells: a sorted CD56 or NKG2C T cell subset, CD4+ or CD8+ T cells, or bulk PBMC T cells (not recorded which). These receptors all stem from a woman in her forties or fifties in good health.

V gene TRBV5-4 combines with J gene TRBJ2-3; TCRdb calls TRBD1, which cannot be checked without DNA. Germline V gene data show CDR1 as SGHNT and CDR2 as YYREEE (reference sequence). The CDR3 contains 11 residues. CDR3 sequence reads: CASRGGDTQYF.

This chain links TRBV6-6 with TRBJ2-2. Looked up from germline, CDR1 is MNHNY and CDR2 is SVGAGI (reference sequence). The CDR3 covers 13 residues. The CDR3 loop reads CASDRSNTGELFF.

V is TRBV7-9 and J is TRBJ1-3; as DNA is missing, the TRBD1 call by TCRdb cannot be tested. The CDR3 runs to 15 residues. The V gene's germline CDR1 is SEHNR and CDR2 FQNEAQ (reference sequence). This CDR3 is CASSSGTHSGNTIYF.

V usage is TRBV25-1 and J usage is TRBJ2-3; absent DNA, TCRdb's TRBD1 call cannot be checked. The CDR3 has 15 amino acids. The germline V gene encodes CDR1 MGHDK and CDR2 SYGVNS. The CDR3 sequence is CASSAPRTGTDTQYF.

The chain joins TRBV4-1 to TRBJ2-3; checking the TCRdb D call of TRBD1 is not possible without DNA. This CDR3 has 14 residues. Germline V gene data show CDR1 as MGHRA and CDR2 as YSYEKL. The CDR3 sequence: CASSQVGAGDTQYF.

CDR3 sequence: CASSLRLAGVDEQFF. The genes are TRBV6-5 and TRBJ2-1; TCRdb calls TRBD2, which cannot be checked without DNA. The germline V gene has CDR1 MNHEY and CDR2 SVGAGI. The CDR3 totals 15 residues.

The chain uses TRBV12-3 or TRBV12-4 and TRBJ2-7; TCRdb lists TRBD2, though no DNA is available to test this call. The CDR3 consists of 17 residues. CDR3 sequence reads: CASSLILAGSGAYEQYF.

CDR3 residues: CASSQEMLAQYNEQFF. The genes are TRBV4-1 and TRBJ2-1. Per the germline V gene, CDR1 is MGHRA and CDR2 is YSYEKL. The CDR3 is 16 amino acids.

The V gene is TRBV29-1, the J gene TRBJ2-1; TCRdb's assignment of TRBD2 cannot be checked, as there is no DNA. Germline CDR1 is SQVTM and CDR2 is ANQGSEA. This CDR3 is built from 13 residues. The CDR3 reads CSVDIGTYNEQFF.

The rearrangement joins TRBV12-3 or TRBV12-4 to TRBJ1-2; the TCRdb D gene call, TRBD1, has no DNA to confirm it. This CDR3 has 16 residues. The chain's CDR3 is CASSLSGAPTGRDYTF.

The chain has TRBV9 and TRBJ2-1; TCRdb proposes TRBD1, but this gene call is untestable without DNA. Germline CDR1 reads SGDLS; CDR2 reads YYNGEE. The CDR3 has 13 residues. CDR3 loop: CASSTPTSGEVFF.

V gene TRBV5-1 combines with J gene TRBJ2-7; TCRdb names TRBD2, which stays unverified in the absence of DNA. Per the germline V gene, CDR1 is SGHRS and CDR2 is YFSETQ. CDR3 length: 16 amino acids. CDR3 amino acids: CASSLSSGRARGEQYF.

The rearrangement links TRBV6-6 to TRBJ2-1; the D call of TRBD2 rests on TCRdb alone, since no DNA is present to check it. The CDR3 is 13 residues long. Germline loops: CDR1 MNHNY, CDR2 SVGAGI (reference sequence). The CDR3 sequence is CASRPSGANEQFF.

The CDR3 sequence is CSAIDRQGTYEQYF. The chain links TRBV20-1 to TRBJ2-7; the TCRdb D gene call, TRBD1, has no DNA to confirm it. The CDR3 runs 14 residues. Germline V gene data show CDR1 as DFQATT and CDR2 as SNEGSKA (reference sequence).

The chain uses TRBV9 and TRBJ2-2; the D call from TCRdb, TRBD2, cannot be confirmed without DNA. This CDR3 is built from 15 residues. The germline gives CDR1 SGDLS, CDR2 YYNGEE. CDR3 sequence reads: CASRGVDSGTGELFF.

The chain has TRBV4-1 and TRBJ1-2. The CDR3 runs to 14 residues. The germline V gene encodes CDR1 MGHRA and CDR2 YSYEKL. The CDR3 sequence is CASSQDLPSVGYTF.

The rearrangement uses TRBV5-1 and TRBJ2-1. Germline V gives CDR1 SGHRS, CDR2 YFSETQ. There are 13 residues in the CDR3. This chain's CDR3 is CASSQTGHNEQFF. Variable domain in full (rest from reference TRBV5-1 and TRBJ2-1): KAGVTQTPRYLIKTRGQQVTLSCSPISGHRSVSWYQQTPGQGLQFLFEYFSETQRNKGNFPGRFSGRQFSNSRSEMNVSTLELGDSALYLCASSQTGHNEQFFGPGTRLTVL.